The rows below give T cell receptor beta chains drawn from one sample of a study of T cell repertoires in cytomegalovirus infection. Which antigens these TCRs recognize remains unknown. TCRdb re-called the reads through MiXCR, storing one row per CDR3 protein. The sample includes fewer than 900,000 distinct CDR3 sequences, just under 30% of them seen just once. Material: cultured CD8+ T cells from PBMCs, obtained from culture after CMV antigen stimulation. These receptors originate from a human donor in good health (CMV status not recorded). Some clones in this sample may be carry-over from other donors' samples. Both conserved end residues are part of each CDR3. A D gene is named only where the DNA matches it firmly. A clone size is listed for some rows: how often the clone was seen (once, few, many), or a class if it is expanded.

V gene	J gene	D gene	clone size	CDR3 length	CDR3 protein	CDR3 DNA
TRBV5-6	TRBJ1-1	.	.	12	CASRTNRDQAFF	TGTGCCAGCAGGACTAACAGGGATCAAGCTTTCTTT
TRBV12-3/TRBV12-4	TRBJ1-2	.	.	13	CASSSSRRNGYTF	TGTGCCAGCAGCTCCTCCCGGAGGAATGGCTACACCTTC
TRBV6-2/TRBV6-3	TRBJ2-7	TRBD1	.	14	CASSTGQGFHEQYF	TGTGCCAGCAGTACGGGACAGGGGTTCCACGAGCAGTACTTC
TRBV10-3	TRBJ2-7	TRBD1	few	15	CAISEGTGETYEQYF	TGTGCCATCAGTGAAGGGACAGGGGAAACCTACGAGCAGTACTTC
TRBV2	TRBJ2-7	TRBD1	many	15	CAILRQGTLVDEQYF	TGTGCGATACTCAGACAGGGAACATTAGTGGACGAGCAGTACTTC
TRBV7-8	TRBJ2-3	TRBD2	many	16	CASSLDGGGRIDTQYF	TGTGCCAGCAGCTTAGACGGCGGGGGGCGTATAGATACGCAGTATTTT
TRBV5-6	TRBJ2-7	.	.	16	CASSLASGRSSYEQYF	TGTGCCAGCAGTTTGGCCAGCGGGCGTAGCTCCTACGAGCAGTACTTC
TRBV3-1	TRBJ1-2	TRBD1	.	15	CASSQEWQGARGYTF	TGTGCCAGCAGCCAAGAGTGGCAGGGGGCTCGTGGCTACACCTTC
TRBV4-2	TRBJ2-2	.	.	16	CASSLGFGGGAWELFF	TGTGCCAGCAGCCTAGGCTTTGGAGGGGGGGCCTGGGAGCTGTTTTTT
TRBV6-2/TRBV6-3	TRBJ2-1	.	few	14	CAGSLGTLGNEQFF	TGTGCCGGCTCTCTTGGGACCTTGGGCAATGAGCAGTTCTTC
TRBV14	TRBJ1-4	.	few	15	CASSQWASGNEKLFF	TGTGCCAGCAGCCAATGGGCTTCTGGGAATGAAAAACTGTTTTTT
TRBV7-2	TRBJ2-3	TRBD2	.	15	CASSNSGGRADTQYF	TGTGCCAGCAGCAATAGCGGGGGCCGGGCAGATACGCAGTATTTT
TRBV5-6	TRBJ2-7	.	.	12	CASSLVLGTEGF	TGTGCCAGCAGCTTGGTTTTGGGGACGGAGGGCTTC
TRBV7-6	TRBJ2-5	.	few	10	CATMGETQYF	TGTGCCACCATGGGAGAGACCCAGTACTTC
TRBV2	TRBJ1-5	.	.	16	CASCRGRERSNQPQHF	TGTGCCAGCTGCCGAGGGAGGGAGAGGAGCAATCAGCCCCAGCATTTT
TRBV11-3	TRBJ1-3	.	few	15	CASSYEGGPGNTIYF	TGTGCCAGCAGTTACGAGGGGGGCCCTGGAAACACCATATATTTT
TRBV7-8	TRBJ2-3	TRBD1	few	15	CASSLSTGGLDTQYF	TGTGCCAGCAGCTTAAGTACAGGGGGCCTAGATACGCAGTATTTT
TRBV6-1	TRBJ1-5	TRBD1	.	15	CASSNQGASNQPQHF	TGTGCCAGCAGTAATCAGGGGGCAAGCAATCAGCCCCAGCATTTT
TRBV19	TRBJ1-1	TRBD1	once	16	CASSIGQGGGGTEAFF	TGTGCCAGTAGTATAGGACAGGGTGGTGGTGGCACTGAAGCTTTCTTT
TRBV7-9	TRBJ1-1	.	.	14	CASSLGRDWTEAFF	TGTGCCAGCAGCTTAGGCAGGGATTGGACTGAAGCTTTCTTT
TRBV27	TRBJ1-6	TRBD1	many	16	CASSQTWTGANSPLHF	TGTGCCAGCAGCCAGACTTGGACAGGGGCAAATTCACCCCTCCACTTT
TRBV24-1	TRBJ2-2	TRBD1	few	14	CATMGQKNGGELFF	TGTGCCACCATGGGACAGAAGAATGGCGGGGAGCTGTTTTTT